A selection of T cell receptor beta chains follows, all from one sample in a study of vaccination and CD4 T cells after COVID-19. Their antigens are not known. TCRdb reanalysed the PCR reads using MiXCR and keeps one entry per CDR3 protein. The sample holds tens of thousands of distinct CDR3 sequences, roughly 40% seen once. The specimen comprised CD4+ T cells from blood, cultured in vitro, sampled about 7 months after SARS-CoV-2 vaccination. Source of these receptors: a human donor who had recovered from COVID-19. The CDR3 runs from the conserved cysteine through the conserved F or W. The order of the fields is J gene, V gene, CDR3 protein.

J: TRBJ2-7
V: TRBV24-1
CDR3: CATSDTKGTSGTYEQYF

J: TRBJ2-7
V: TRBV19
CDR3: CASSGTGYYEQYF

J: TRBJ2-7
V: TRBV20-1
CDR3: CSANRQRTGEQYF

J: TRBJ2-5
V: TRBV7-3
CDR3: CASSLTPGLVETQYF

J: TRBJ1-1
V: TRBV2
CDR3: CASETVGNTEAFF

J: TRBJ2-1
V: TRBV7-9
CDR3: CASSLIGDAYNEQFF

J: TRBJ2-1
V: TRBV7-2
CDR3: CASSYATGGSNEQFF

J: TRBJ2-6
V: TRBV5-4
CDR3: CASSLSGSGANVLTF

J: TRBJ2-5
V: TRBV7-2
CDR3: CASSPLGAGETQYF

J: TRBJ2-5
V: TRBV19
CDR3: CASSTVAGGPGTQYF

J: TRBJ1-1
V: TRBV20-1
CDR3: CSARRILEVSTEAFF

J: TRBJ2-5
V: TRBV7-2
CDR3: CASSRGIFETQYF

J: TRBJ2-7
V: TRBV18
CDR3: CASSRGQGGYYEQYF

J: TRBJ1-1
V: TRBV7-3
CDR3: CASSSGQNTEAFF

J: TRBJ2-7
V: TRBV6-1
CDR3: CASSRTRTPAYEQYF

J: TRBJ1-5
V: TRBV15
CDR3: CATSRDRINQPQHF

J: TRBJ1-1
V: TRBV20-1
CDR3: CSARSDSEAFF

J: TRBJ2-7
V: TRBV7-8
CDR3: CASSSLAGAGGEQYF

J: TRBJ2-7
V: TRBV28
CDR3: CASSPTNQPGQYF

J: TRBJ2-5
V: TRBV10-3
CDR3: CAIRGDRAETQYF